This T cell receptor beta chain is drawn from a study of blood T cell repertoires in COVID-19. Study as a whole: The cDNA or gDNA used as material had been derived from T cells, B-cell-depleted T cells, or PBMCs.

Turning to this clone: The sample has other DNA sequences that encode this CDR3 too.

The method was immunoSEQ multiplex PCR; TCRdb's version includes in-frame clones alone and lacks a portion of them. The table records some 160,000 clones, 80% of them present only once. Participants were placed into cohorts based on the clinical history they reported. Recovery among Cohort 3 donors was established by two negative PCRs, clearance, or symptom resolution. This CDR3 is built from 15 residues. Germline V CDR1 and CDR2: SGHDN, FVKESK. The V gene end was trimmed by 3 bases and the J gene end by 4 bases; junction bases not matched to a gene: 7. This receptor was taken from a woman aged 60 to 75 who had recovered from COVID-19. Sequencing was done on a sample of PBMCs or T cells enriched from blood (not recorded which). The chain recombines TRBV14 with TRBJ2-7; 9 bases are shared with TRBD1. CDR3 region: CASSQATGGGYEQYF. The DNA of the CDR3 is TGTGCCAGCAGCCAGGCCACAGGGGGCGGATACGAGCAGTACTTC.